The 13 T cell receptor beta chains below all came from one sample that was sequenced in a study of a mutant IDH1 vaccine in newly diagnosed glioma. Their cognate antigens are unknown. Sequenced by immunoSEQ multiplex PCR; TCRdb stores in-frame clones only, minus some. The sample holds 30,000 to 35,000 clones, 80% to 95% seen once. Sample time point: week 47, end of study. Doses consisted of 300 ug of mutant IDH1 20-mer peptide each, paired with topical imiquimod. The sample here was PBMCs, taken from a glioma patient whose treatment included an IDH1 peptide vaccine. Receptors were obtained from a woman between 40 and 50 years old with glioma.

This sequence joins TRBV2 and TRBJ2-7; 10 bases agree with TRBD1. V lost 7 bases, J lost 7 bases, and 13 bases stayed unmatched. From germline, CDR1 is SNHLY and CDR2 FYNNEI. This CDR3 spans 15 amino acids. The DNA of the CDR3 is TGTGCCAGCATTACCGGGACAGGGGTCTCGTGGGAGCAGTACTTC. Translating gives CASITGTGVSWEQYF. Together with reference TRBV2 and TRBJ2-7, the CDR3 gives the full variable domain: EPEVTQTPSHQVTQMGQEVILRCVPISNHLYFYWYRQILGQKVEFLVSFYNNEISEKSEIFDDQFSVERPDGSNFTLKIRSTKLEDSAMYFCASITGTGVSWEQYFGPGTRLTVT.

The V and J genes are TRBV5-1 and TRBJ2-3; 9 nucleotides match TRBD2. This CDR3 contains 15 residues. Looked up from germline, CDR1 is SGHRS and CDR2 is YFSETQ. Trimming cost V 0 bases and J 4 bases; bases outside gene matches: 3. CDR3 DNA: TGCGCCAGCAGCTTGGTGGTAGCGGGGGCAGATACGCAGTATTTT. Protein sequence: CASSLVVAGADTQYF.

This clone was observed a handful of times. The chain couples TRBV13 to TRBJ2-7, with TRBD1 identical over 8 bases. This CDR3 region has 15 residues. Trimming cost V 5 bases and J 6 bases; bases outside gene matches: 12. Germline loops: CDR1 PRHDT, CDR2 FYEKMQ (reference sequence). The CDR3 here is CASSQSGQGSGEQYF. The CDR3 coding sequence is TGTGCCAGCAGCCAAAGCGGACAGGGTAGTGGCGAGCAGTACTTC.

This chain connects TRBV5-1 to TRBJ1-4; D is perhaps TRBD1 (5 bases). Germline CDR1 reads SGHRS; CDR2 reads YFSETQ. Trimming took off 0 bases at V and 4 bases at J, with 10 bases between the two ends. The CDR3 runs to 15 residues. DNA for the CDR3: TGCGCCAGCAGCTTGGGGTCAGGGTATAATGAAAAACTGTTTTTT. Its protein product is CASSLGSGYNEKLFF.

V and J are TRBV5-1 and TRBJ2-1; 8 bases line up with TRBD2. V lost 6 bases to trimming and J lost 7 bases; unmatched junction nucleotides: 12. Germline lookup yields CDR1 SGHRS and CDR2 YFSETQ. The CDR3 contains 15 residues. CDR3: CASTSGERGRNEQFF. The CDR3 DNA reads as TGCGCCAGCACCTCTGGTGAGCGGGGGAGGAATGAGCAGTTCTTC. Supplemented by reference TRBV5-1 and TRBJ2-1, the full variable domain reads KAGVTQTPRYLIKTRGQQVTLSCSPISGHRSVSWYQQTPGQGLQFLFEYFSETQRNKGNFPGRFSGRQFSNSRSEMNVSTLELGDSALYLCASTSGERGRNEQFFGPGTRLTVL.

This chain's CDR3 is CASIETGPANYGYTF. CDR3 coding DNA: TGTGCCAGCATTGAAACAGGCCCAGCTAACTATGGCTACACCTTC. V usage is TRBV28 and J usage is TRBJ1-2; D perhaps matches TRBD1 (5 bases). V was trimmed by 7 bases and J by 0 bases, leaving 15 bases between them. The CDR3 loop spans 15 amino acids. Germline V CDR1 and CDR2: MDHEN, SYDVKM.

V usage is TRBV15 and J usage is TRBJ2-6; no clear D gene. V lost 8 bases to trimming and J lost 7 bases, with 12 bases between them. Germline V gene sequence: CDR1 LNHNV, CDR2 YYDKDF (reference sequence). CDR3 length equals 13 residues. The CDR3 protein is CATGVPGANVLTF. CDR3 nucleotides: TGTGCCACCGGTGTTCCCGGAGCCAACGTCCTGACTTTC.

The rearrangement uses TRBV27 and TRBJ2-1, with 10 bases matching TRBD1. Germline CDR1 and CDR2: MNHEY and SMNVEV (reference sequence). With V trimmed by 3 bases and J by 10 bases, 12 bases remained unmatched. This CDR3 has 16 residues. The CDR3 DNA is TGTGCCAGCAGTTTCCATTCGGGGACAGGGGCCCTGGAGCAGTTCTTC. Translated: CASSFHSGTGALEQFF.

The chain couples TRBV10-3 to TRBJ2-7; D gene uncertain. CDR1 is ENHRY and CDR2 is SYGVKD in the germline V gene. The CDR3 is 12 amino acids. The V gene lost 7 bases and the J gene lost 2 bases, with 9 bases spanning the gap. The CDR3 spells CAIMNGPYEQYF. The CDR3 nucleotides read TGTGCCATCATGAACGGCCCCTACGAGCAGTACTTC.

The rearrangement links TRBV4-3 to TRBJ1-3; D gene ambiguous. CDR3 length equals 16 residues. Germline-derived CDR1 and CDR2 are LGHNA and YSLEER. V gave up 1 base and J gave up 1 base, with 11 bases separating them. The CDR3 DNA follows: TGCGCCAGCAGCCAAGGCAGCTTTTTTTCTGGAAACACCATATATTTT. As protein: CASSQGSFFSGNTIYF.

The chain links TRBV5-6 to TRBJ2-3; no definite D call. The CDR3 consists of 17 residues. V lost 3 bases and J 9 bases, leaving 26 bases between the germline ends. The germline CDR1 and CDR2 sequences are SGHDT and YYEEEE. The CDR3 here is CASSSNAASPGRVTQYF. The CDR3 DNA reads as TGTGCCAGCAGCTCGAATGCCGCCAGCCCCGGGCGAGTCACGCAGTATTTT.

The chain is built from TRBV5-1 and TRBJ2-5, with TRBD2 identical over 8 bases. Germline lookup yields CDR1 SGHRS and CDR2 YFSETQ. Trimming took 0 bases from V and 4 from J; bases not matched to a gene: 5. The CDR3 totals 15 residues. CDR3 nucleotide sequence: TGCGCCAGCAGCTTGGCCAGCGGGAGCTTAGAGACCCAGTACTTC. It yields the protein CASSLASGSLETQYF. Filled out from reference TRBV5-1 and TRBJ2-5, the complete variable domain reads KAGVTQTPRYLIKTRGQQVTLSCSPISGHRSVSWYQQTPGQGLQFLFEYFSETQRNKGNFPGRFSGRQFSNSRSEMNVSTLELGDSALYLCASSLASGSLETQYFGPGTRLLVL.

This clone occurred once. V and J are TRBV19 and TRBJ2-7, with D possibly matching TRBD2 (6 bases). V was shortened by 9 bases and J by 0 bases, with 15 bases between the two germline ends. The CDR3 length is 14 residues. The germline V gene has CDR1 LNHDA and CDR2 SQIVND (reference sequence). CDR3 loop: CASRRGASSYEQYF. The CDR3 region has the DNA TGTGCCAGCAGGAGGGGAGCCTCCTCCTACGAGCAGTACTTC.